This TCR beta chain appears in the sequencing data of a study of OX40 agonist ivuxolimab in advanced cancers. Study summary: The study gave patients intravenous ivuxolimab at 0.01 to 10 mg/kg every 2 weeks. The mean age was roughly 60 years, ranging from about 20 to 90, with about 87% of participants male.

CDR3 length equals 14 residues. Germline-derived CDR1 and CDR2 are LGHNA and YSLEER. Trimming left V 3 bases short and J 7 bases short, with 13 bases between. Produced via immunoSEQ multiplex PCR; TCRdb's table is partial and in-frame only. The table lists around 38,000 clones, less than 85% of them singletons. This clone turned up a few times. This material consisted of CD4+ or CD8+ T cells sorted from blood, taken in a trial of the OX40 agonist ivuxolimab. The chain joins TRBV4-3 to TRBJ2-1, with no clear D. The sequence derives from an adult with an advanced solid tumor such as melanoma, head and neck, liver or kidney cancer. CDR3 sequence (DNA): TGCGCCAGCAGCCAGTCTAGGGCACATAATGAGCAGTTCTTC. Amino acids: CASSQSRAHNEQFF.